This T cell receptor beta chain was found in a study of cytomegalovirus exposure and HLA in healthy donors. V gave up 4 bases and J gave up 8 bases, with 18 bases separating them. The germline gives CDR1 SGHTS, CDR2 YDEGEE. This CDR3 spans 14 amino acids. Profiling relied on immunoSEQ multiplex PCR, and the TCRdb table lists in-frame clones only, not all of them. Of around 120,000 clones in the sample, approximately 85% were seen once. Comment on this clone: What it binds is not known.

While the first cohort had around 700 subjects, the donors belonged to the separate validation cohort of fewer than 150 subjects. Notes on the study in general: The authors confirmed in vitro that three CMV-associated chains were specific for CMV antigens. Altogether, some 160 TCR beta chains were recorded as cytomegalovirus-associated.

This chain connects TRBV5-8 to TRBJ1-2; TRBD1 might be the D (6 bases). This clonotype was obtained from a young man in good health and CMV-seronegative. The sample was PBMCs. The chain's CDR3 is CASSGETGLWGYTF. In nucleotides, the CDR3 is TGTGCCAGCAGCGGCGAAACAGGGTTATGGGGCTACACCTTC.